These 13 T cell receptor beta chains originate from one sample sequenced in a study of shared clonotypes between healthy human individuals. Method: immunoSEQ multiplex PCR; TCRdb's copy keeps in-frame clones and lacks some. Of almost 700,000 clones in the sample, around 92% were seen once. It was CD45RO-negative cells, positively selected for CCR7, that made up naive CD8 cells, with terminally differentiated effector memory CD45RA+ cells excluded. What was sequenced was naive CD8+ T cells sorted from blood. The receptors originated from a man aged 30-40 years in good health.

The chain is built from TRBV5-6 and TRBJ2-1; D may correspond to TRBD1 or TRBD2 (5 bases each). V was trimmed by 5 bases and J by 5 bases, leaving 17 bases between them. The CDR3 is 15 amino acids. In germline, CDR1 is SGHDT, CDR2 YYEEEE. The CDR3 loop is CASRWGIGEHNEQFF. The CDR3, as DNA: TGTGCCAGCAGGTGGGGGATCGGGGAACACAATGAGCAGTTCTTC.

This clone was recorded only once. This sample also contains other DNA sequences that code for the same CDR3. The chain joins TRBV9 to TRBJ2-7; D tentatively reads TRBD1 or TRBD2 (5 bases each). The CDR3 covers 14 residues. Trimming took 4 bases from V and 2 from J, leaving 13 bases between them. CDR1 and CDR2 from the germline V gene are SGDLS and YYNGEE. CDR3 region: CASSPTGTTYEQYF. The CDR3 DNA follows: TGTGCCAGCAGCCCCACGGGGACCACCTACGAGCAGTACTTC.

This clone is a singleton in its sample. The chain has TRBV27 and TRBJ2-3; 7 nucleotides match TRBD2. This CDR3 is built from 15 residues. The junction had 8 bases not matched to a gene; V was cut back by 8 bases and J by 0 bases. CDR1 is MNHEY and CDR2 is SMNVEV in the germline V gene (reference sequence). DNA of the CDR3: TGTGCCAGCGCAAAGAGTAGCGGGAGCACAGATACGCAGTATTTT. Translation gives CASAKSSGSTDTQYF.

V gene TRBV6-4 combines with J gene TRBJ2-1, with D perhaps TRBD2 (6 bases). The V end lost 2 bases, the J end lost 0 bases, and 11 bases lay between the germline ends. This CDR3 has 16 residues. Germline V CDR1 and CDR2: MRHNA, SNTAGT. The CDR3 DNA follows: TGTGCCAGCAGTGACACGGCGGGGAGCTCCTACAATGAGCAGTTCTTC. Protein: CASSDTAGSSYNEQFF.

This clone was recorded only once. Other DNA sequences within the sample encode an identical CDR3. V usage is TRBV7-9 and J usage is TRBJ2-7; unclear D gene. Germline V CDR1 and CDR2: SEHNR, FQNEAQ (reference sequence). This CDR3 has 12 amino acids. The ends were cut back, 2 bases at V and 3 bases at J, with 5 bases in the middle. The CDR3 spells CASSLRVYEQYF. In DNA form, the CDR3 reads TGTGCCAGCAGCTTACGGGTCTACGAGCAGTACTTC.

This clone was observed a few times. The chain couples TRBV21-1 to TRBJ1-1. TRBV21-1 is described as a pseudogene. This CDR3 region has 10 residues. The CDR3 sequence: CASWNTEAFF. As DNA, the CDR3 is TGTGCCAGCTGGAACACTGAAGCTTTCTTT.

The V gene is TRBV10-1, the J gene TRBJ2-7; 11 positions match TRBD2. Germline lookup yields CDR1 WNHNN and CDR2 SYGVQD (reference sequence). The CDR3 sequence is 22 residues long. Trimming cost V 7 bases and J 3 bases; bases outside gene matches: 29. In DNA form, the CDR3 reads TGCGCCAGCAATAATCGCCGGGACAGGCCCTTGGGACTAGCGGAGATAAACTACGAGCAGTACTTC. This codes for CASNNRRDRPLGLAEINYEQYF.

With regard to this clone: The sample holds other DNA sequences that translate to the same CDR3. The chain has TRBV27 and TRBJ2-7; TRBD2 aligns across 9 bases. The length of the CDR3 is 14 residues. The germline V gene has CDR1 MNHEY and CDR2 SMNVEV (reference sequence). J lost 4 bases, V lost 2 bases, and 3 bases had no gene match. The CDR3 is CASSLGGRAYEQYF. The CDR3 coding sequence is TGTGCCAGCAGTTTAGGCGGGAGGGCGTACGAGCAGTACTTC.

The rearrangement joins TRBV27 to TRBJ2-7; D unclear. The CDR3 contains 13 residues. Germline V gives CDR1 MNHEY, CDR2 SMNVEV (reference sequence). Trimming cost V 6 bases and J 0 bases, with 9 bases left between them. The CDR3 loop is CASSNYNSYEQYF. In nucleotides, the CDR3 is TGTGCCAGCAGCAACTATAACTCCTACGAGCAGTACTTC.

The genes are TRBV25-1 and TRBJ2-4; D not resolved. Germline-derived CDR1 and CDR2 are MGHDK and SYGVNS. V gave up 5 bases and J gave up 7 bases, with 9 bases separating them. The CDR3 spans 12 residues. The CDR3 DNA sequence: TGTGCCAGCAGTACGGGCACGAACATTCAGTACTTC. This encodes CASSTGTNIQYF.

The chain uses TRBV15 and TRBJ2-1, with 13 bases identical to TRBD2. CDR1 is LNHNV and CDR2 is YYDKDF in the germline V gene (reference sequence). The ends lost 7 bases at V and 4 bases at J; junction bases unmatched: 10. The CDR3 loop spans 17 amino acids. CDR3 sequence: CATTGLAGEGWYNEQFF. For the CDR3, the DNA is TGTGCCACCACCGGACTAGCGGGAGAGGGGTGGTACAATGAGCAGTTCTTC.

This chain links TRBV28 with TRBJ1-2, with 7 bases that match TRBD1. Germline lookup yields CDR1 MDHEN and CDR2 SYDVKM. The CDR3 contains 16 residues. V lost 0 bases and J lost 8; bases outside the gene matches: 12. The chain's CDR3 is CASSLWRGGVEGGYTF. The CDR3 DNA is TGTGCCAGCAGTTTATGGAGAGGGGGCGTAGAGGGAGGCTACACCTTC.

The rearrangement uses TRBV27 and TRBJ2-3, with TRBD2 matching 8 bases. The ends lost 3 bases at V and 3 bases at J; junction bases unmatched: 5. The CDR3 sequence is 15 residues long. Germline CDR1 reads MNHEY; CDR2 reads SMNVEV (reference sequence). CDR3 sequence reads: CASSFVREVTDTQYF. As DNA, the CDR3 is TGTGCCAGCAGTTTTGTGCGGGAGGTTACAGATACGCAGTATTTT.